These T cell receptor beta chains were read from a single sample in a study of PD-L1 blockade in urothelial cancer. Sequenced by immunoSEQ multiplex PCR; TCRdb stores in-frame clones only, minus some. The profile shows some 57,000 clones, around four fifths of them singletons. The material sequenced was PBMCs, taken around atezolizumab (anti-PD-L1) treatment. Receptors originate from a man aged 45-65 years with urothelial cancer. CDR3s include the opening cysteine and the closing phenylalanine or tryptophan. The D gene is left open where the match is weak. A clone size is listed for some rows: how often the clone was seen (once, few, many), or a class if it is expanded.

CASSERTERYEQYF,TGTGCCAGCAGCGAACGGACAGAAAGATACGAGCAGTACTTC,.,TRBV2,14,TRBJ2-7,.
CASRTPRLAEVQTSTDTQYF,TGTGCCAGCAGAACCCCGCGACTAGCGGAGGTCCAAACTAGCACAGATACGCAGTATTTT,TRBD2,TRBV27,20,TRBJ2-3,once
CASRSGLAIPYNEQFF,TGTGCCAGCAGGTCGGGACTAGCGATACCCTACAATGAGCAGTTCTTC,TRBD2,TRBV6-6,16,TRBJ2-1,.
CASLGLDLPGELFF,TGCGCCAGCCTGGGGCTAGACTTACCCGGGGAGCTGTTTTTT,.,TRBV10-2,14,TRBJ2-2,.
CASSVSDRGPYEQYF,TGTGCCAGCAGCGTATCAGACAGGGGGCCCTACGAGCAGTACTTC,TRBD1,TRBV9,15,TRBJ2-7,.
CASSPGSVTRDTQYF,TGTGCCAGCAGCCCAGGGTCGGTGACCCGGGATACGCAGTATTTT,.,TRBV11-1,15,TRBJ2-3,once
CASSRDILYEQYF,TGTGCCAGCAGTCGGGACATTCTCTACGAGCAGTACTTC,.,TRBV6-5,13,TRBJ2-7,.
CAWLRGGYTF,TGTGCCTGGCTGCGGGGGGGCTACACCTTC,.,TRBV30,10,TRBJ1-2,.
CASSFIRDTYQETQYF,TGTGCCAGCAGCTTTATACGGGACACCTACCAAGAGACCCAGTACTTC,.,TRBV7-9,16,TRBJ2-5,once
CASSGPGGPYNEQFF,TGTGCCAGTAGTGGTCCAGGGGGCCCCTACAATGAGCAGTTCTTC,TRBD1,TRBV19,15,TRBJ2-1,.
CASSPGLAEGPVNF,TGTGCCAGCAGCCCGGGACTAGCGGAAGGGCCCGTGAACTTC,TRBD2,TRBV7-2,14,TRBJ2-5,.
CASSLGLAGGYNEQFF,TGTGCCAGCAGCTTGGGTCTAGCGGGGGGGTACAATGAGCAGTTCTTC,TRBD2,TRBV11-3,16,TRBJ2-1,once
CASSSTSGGALEQFF,TGTGCCAGCAGCTCTACTAGCGGGGGGGCCCTTGAGCAGTTCTTC,TRBD2,TRBV7-8,15,TRBJ2-1,.
CASSAGVAGELFF,TGTGCCAGCAGCGCAGGGGTGGCCGGGGAGCTGTTTTTT,.,TRBV7-8,13,TRBJ2-2,few
CASSNGQGRLETQYF,TGTGCCAGCAGCAACGGACAGGGGAGGTTGGAGACCCAGTACTTC,TRBD1,TRBV5-4,15,TRBJ2-5,.
CSVEGTPLTDTQYF,TGCAGCGTTGAGGGGACACCCCTCACAGATACGCAGTATTTT,.,TRBV29-1,14,TRBJ2-3,.
CASSFTGQGWETQYF,TGTGCCAGCAGTTTCACCGGACAGGGGTGGGAGACCCAGTACTTC,TRBD1,TRBV28,15,TRBJ2-5,.
CASSVGRTAYEQYF,TGTGCCAGCAGCGTAGGTAGGACAGCCTACGAGCAGTACTTC,.,TRBV9,14,TRBJ2-7,.